These T cell receptor beta chains were read from a single sample in a study of T cell responses to AZD1222 COVID-19 vaccine. Sequencing was performed with immunoSEQ multiplex PCR; in TCRdb, only in-frame clones are kept and a portion is missing. The sample contains about 180,000 clones, around 90% of which appear only once. Sequencing used peripheral blood, obtained on day 0 of AZD1222 vaccination. The receptors were gathered from an adult in good health. CDR3s include the opening cysteine and the closing phenylalanine or tryptophan. D genes are given only for firm matches. For some rows the clone size is stated as once, few or many, or as a class when expanded; others skip it.

v_call,clone_size,d_call,j_call,cdr3_aa,cdr3_nt
TRBV6-5,once,TRBD2,TRBJ2-2,CASRGLAGTGELFF,TGTGCCAGCAGAGGACTAGCCGGGACCGGGGAGCTGTTTTTT
TRBV2,-,-,TRBJ1-1,CASSEMVGAFTEAFF,TGTGCCAGCAGTGAAATGGTTGGGGCATTCACTGAAGCTTTCTTT
TRBV27,-,TRBD1,TRBJ1-5,CASSPQGYSNQPQHF,TGTGCCAGCAGCCCACAGGGGTATAGCAATCAGCCCCAGCATTTT
TRBV29-1,-,TRBD2,TRBJ2-3,CSVAGLAGRTDTQYF,TGCAGCGTTGCGGGACTAGCGGGACGCACAGATACGCAGTATTTT
TRBV4-2,-,-,TRBJ1-2,CASSQDVGRSGGYTF,TGTGCCAGCAGCCAAGATGTAGGGAGGTCAGGTGGCTACACCTTC
TRBV27,-,-,TRBJ2-1,CASNSRGLAGTLSYNEQFF,TGTGCCAGCAACTCGAGGGGGCTAGCGGGCACTCTCTCCTACAATGAGCAGTTCTTC
TRBV29-1,few,TRBD1,TRBJ1-2,CSVNARDSYYGYTF,TGCAGCGTGAACGCCCGGGACAGCTACTATGGCTACACCTTC
TRBV5-6,-,-,TRBJ1-4,CASSLNNLLRPNEKLFF,TGTGCCAGCAGCTTGAATAATCTCCTTCGGCCTAATGAAAAACTGTTTTTT
TRBV7-8,-,-,TRBJ2-1,CASSSRTSNEQFF,TGTGCCAGCAGCTCTCGAACCTCGAATGAGCAGTTCTTC
TRBV6-5,few,-,TRBJ1-1,CASRDIGRKGTEAFF,TGTGCCAGCAGGGATATTGGACGAAAGGGCACTGAAGCTTTCTTT
TRBV6-2/TRBV6-3,-,TRBD1,TRBJ2-7,CASSPGTGEVQYF,TGTGCCAGCAGCCCCGGGACAGGGGAAGTGCAGTACTTC
TRBV3-1/TRBV3-2,-,TRBD1,TRBJ2-5,CASSQEYPVQGSLRETQYF,TGTGCCAGCAGCCAAGAATATCCGGTACAGGGGTCTCTTAGAGAGACCCAGTACTTC
TRBV12-3/TRBV12-4,-,-,TRBJ1-1,CASSIGAGAFF,TGTGCCAGCAGTATAGGAGCCGGAGCTTTCTTT